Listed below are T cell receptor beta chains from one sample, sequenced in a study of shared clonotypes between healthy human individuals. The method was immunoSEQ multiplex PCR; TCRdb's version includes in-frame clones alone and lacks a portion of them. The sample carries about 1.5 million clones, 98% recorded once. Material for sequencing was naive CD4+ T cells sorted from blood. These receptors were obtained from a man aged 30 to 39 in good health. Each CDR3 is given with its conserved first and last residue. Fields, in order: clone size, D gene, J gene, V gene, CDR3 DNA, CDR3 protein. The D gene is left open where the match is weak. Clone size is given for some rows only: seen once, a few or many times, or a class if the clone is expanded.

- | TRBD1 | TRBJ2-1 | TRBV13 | TGTGCCAGCAGCATTGACAGGGGTAATGAGCAGTTCTTC | CASSIDRGNEQFF
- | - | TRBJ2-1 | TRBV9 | TGTGCCAGCAGCGTAGATGGCCAGGGGCAGTTCTTC | CASSVDGQGQFF
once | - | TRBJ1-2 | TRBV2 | TGTGCCAGCAGTGATTCTGGGACAATCTATGGCTACACCTTC | CASSDSGTIYGYTF
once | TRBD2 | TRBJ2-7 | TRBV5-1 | TGCGCCAGCAGCAGGACTAGCTTAATCTCCTACGAGCAGTACTTC | CASSRTSLISYEQYF
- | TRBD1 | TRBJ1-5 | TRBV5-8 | TGTGCCAGCAAACGGACAGGGGGTCAGCCCCAGCATTTT | CASKRTGGQPQHF
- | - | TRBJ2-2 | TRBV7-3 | TGTGCCAGCAGCTTAGTTTTCCCCACCGGGGAGCTGTTTTTT | CASSLVFPTGELFF
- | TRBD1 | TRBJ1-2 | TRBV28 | TGTGCCAGCAGTCCCCCGTGGGCAGGGGGCGAATATACGTATGGCTACACCTTC | CASSPPWAGGEYTYGYTF
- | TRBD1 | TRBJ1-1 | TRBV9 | TGTGCCAGCAGCGCCAGGGGGCACGGCACTGAAGCTTTCTTT | CASSARGHGTEAFF
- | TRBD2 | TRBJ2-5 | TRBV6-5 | TGTGCCAGCAGTTGGTTTACTAGCGGAAAACAAGAGACCCAGTACTTC | CASSWFTSGKQETQYF
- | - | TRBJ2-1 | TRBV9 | TGTGCCAGCAGCGGGGACGGGTACCTCGATGAGCAGTTCTTC | CASSGDGYLDEQFF
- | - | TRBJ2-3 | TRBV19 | TGTGCCAGTAGTATAGTTCAGACTAGCACAGATACGCAGTATTTT | CASSIVQTSTDTQYF
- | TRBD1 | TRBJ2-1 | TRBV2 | TGTGCCAGCCTCCGGGACAGGGGGTTCAATGAGCAGTTCTTC | CASLRDRGFNEQFF
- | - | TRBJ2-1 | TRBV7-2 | TGTGCCAGCAGCTTATATGTTGGTGGAGGGCCGAGGGCTCAGTTCTTC | CASSLYVGGGPRAQFF
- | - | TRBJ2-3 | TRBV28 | TGTGCCAGCAGTTCGGCCCCCCGGGGGCAGTATTTT | CASSSAPRGQYF
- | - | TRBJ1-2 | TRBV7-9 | TGTGCCAGCAGCTTAGCCAAAGGGGGAGGAGGCTACACCTTC | CASSLAKGGGGYTF
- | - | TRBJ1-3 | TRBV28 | TGTGCCAGCAGCCGACACGGGGCCTCACTAAACACCATATATTTT | CASSRHGASLNTIYF
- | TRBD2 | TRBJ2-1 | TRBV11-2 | TGTGCCAGCAGCTGGGGGACTAGCGTTTACAATGAGCAGTTCTTC | CASSWGTSVYNEQFF
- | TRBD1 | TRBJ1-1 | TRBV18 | TGTGCCAGCTCACCCTTACAGGGGGCTGGGGACACTGAAGCTTTCTTT | CASSPLQGAGDTEAFF
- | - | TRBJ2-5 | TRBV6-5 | TGTGCCAGCAGTTACCAAGGGGCTGGAGGAGCCCAGTACTTC | CASSYQGAGGAQYF
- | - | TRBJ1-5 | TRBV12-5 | TGTGCTAGTGGTCAGGGATTCAATCAGCCCCAGCATTTT | CASGQGFNQPQHF
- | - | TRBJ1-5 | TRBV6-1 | TGTGCCAGCAGGGGTGTGGGGGCTTCGAATCAGCCCCAGCATTTT | CASRGVGASNQPQHF
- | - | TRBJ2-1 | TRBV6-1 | TGTGCCAGCAGTGCACAGGGGACTAACAATGAGCAGTTCTTC | CASSAQGTNNEQFF
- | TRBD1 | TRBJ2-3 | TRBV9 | TGTGCCAGCAGGGGCCCCGACAGGGGGGTGACAGATACGCAGTATTTT | CASRGPDRGVTDTQYF
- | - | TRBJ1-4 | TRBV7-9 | TGTGCCAGCAGCTTAGTAGGGGGGATTAATGAAAAACTGTTTTTT | CASSLVGGINEKLFF
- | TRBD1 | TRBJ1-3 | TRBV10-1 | TGCGCCAGCACTCTGGACAGGGACCCCTCTGGAAACACCATATATTTT | CASTLDRDPSGNTIYF
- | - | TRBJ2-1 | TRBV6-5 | TGTGCCAGCAGCCTCCAGTTTAACAATGAGCAGTTCTTC | CASSLQFNNEQFF
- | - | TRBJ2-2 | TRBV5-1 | TGCGCCAGCAGACCCCCCGGGACGGAGAACACCGGGGAGCTGTTTTTT | CASRPPGTENTGELFF
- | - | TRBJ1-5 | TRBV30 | TGTGCCTGGAGTGTACGGTCTCATCAGCCCCAGCATTTT | CAWSVRSHQPQHF